This T cell receptor (beta chain) was obtained from a study of T-cell reconstitution after alpha-beta-depleted transplantation in children. Germline CDR1 reads KGHSH; CDR2 reads LQKENI. V was trimmed by 3 bases and J by 0 bases, leaving 9 bases between them. The CDR3 is 16 residues long. Construction of the TCRbeta library involved unique molecular identifiers. TCRdb fed the PCR reads into MiXCR, producing one record per CDR3 protein. The repertoire consists of about 500,000 distinct CDR3 sequences, with around a third occurring once and the leading ten covering approximately 2.3%. There are a few counts of this clonotype.

The genes are TRBV18 and TRBJ2-6; no definite D call. The origin of this receptor is a human donor who donated a stem cell graft to a child with aplastic anemia. Sequences were derived from PBMCs from the stem cell graft donor, sampled from the stem cell graft. CDR3 sequence reads: CASSPSQLSGANVLTF. The CDR3 DNA reads as TGTGCCAGCTCACCGAGTCAGCTCTCTGGGGCCAACGTCCTGACTTTC. The whole variable domain, remainder taken from reference TRBV18 and TRBJ2-6, is NAGVMQNPRHLVRRRGQEARLRCSPMKGHSHVYWYRQLPEEGLKFMVYLQKENIIDESGMPKERFSAEFPKEGPSILRIQQVVRGDSAAYFCASSPSQLSGANVLTFGAGSRLTVL.